Below, 3 T cell receptor beta chains from the same sample are listed, as sequenced in a study of blood T cell repertoires in COVID-19. Some clones are missing from TCRdb's copy, which holds only in-frame ones; the method was immunoSEQ multiplex PCR. The table lists tens of thousands of clones, roughly 86% of them singletons. The specimen was peripheral blood. The receptor set was obtained from a woman aged 80 or older with acute or convalescent COVID-19.

J is TRBJ1-1 and V is TRBV10-1; D gene uncertain. The CDR3 extends over 14 amino acids. Germline CDR1 and CDR2: WNHNN and SYGVQD (reference sequence). V lost 0 bases and J 6 bases, leaving 11 bases between the germline ends. The CDR3 bases are TGCGCCAGCAGTGAGTCTGCGGGGAGAGCTGAAGCTTTCTTT. Translating it yields CASSESAGRAEAFF.

This clone was found a few times. The chain uses TRBV19 and TRBJ2-7; D gene unclear. Per the germline V gene, CDR1 is LNHDA and CDR2 is SQIVND (reference sequence). The V gene lost 5 bases and the J gene lost 3 bases, with 14 bases spanning the gap. This CDR3 is 14 amino acids long. The CDR3 coding sequence is TGTGCCAGTAGTCTCACAAGTCCCCACTACGAGCAGTACTTC. It is translated as CASSLTSPHYEQYF.

This chain links TRBV29-1 with TRBJ1-2, with D unresolved. The V end was cut by 3 bases, the J end by 2 bases, with 10 bases between. Germline V gene lookup returns CDR1 SQVTM and CDR2 ANQGSEA. The CDR3 has 13 amino acids. The CDR3 protein is CSVENRENYGYTF. The CDR3 DNA follows: TGCAGCGTTGAGAACCGGGAAAACTATGGCTACACCTTC.